Each of the 2 T cell receptor beta chains below was sequenced from the same sample in a study of early T cells in non-severe SARS-CoV-2 infection. TCRdb reprocessed the 5' RACE reads with MiXCR, giving one entry per CDR3 protein. This sample has around 83,000 distinct CDR3 sequences, with about 9.4% found just once. The sample in question was whole blood, obtained at baseline. These receptors were collected from an adult who was a healthcare worker with PCR-confirmed SARS-CoV-2 infection or an uninfected control (not recorded which).

In its sample, this clonotype was seen many times. This chain joins TRBV28 and TRBJ1-2, with 9 bases matching TRBD1. The junction had 6 bases not matched to a gene; V was cut back by 6 bases and J by 4 bases. The length of the CDR3 is 14 residues. Germline CDR1 MDHEN, CDR2 SYDVKM. The CDR3 loop is CASRPTGGAYGYTF. The CDR3, as DNA: TGTGCCAGCAGGCCGACAGGGGGGGCCTATGGCTACACCTTC.

In this sample, this clonotype turned up many times. V and J are TRBV12-3 or TRBV12-4 and TRBJ2-1, with D possibly being TRBD1 (6 bases). The CDR3 is made up of 16 amino acids. Between the trimmed V and J ends, which lost 3 bases and 9 bases, there was a span of 21 bases. The CDR3 sequence: CASSFQGMLLGGEQFF. The CDR3 coding sequence is TGTGCCAGCAGTTTTCAGGGGATGTTACTAGGGGGTGAGCAGTTCTTC.